This T cell receptor (beta chain) appears in the sequencing data of a study of CD8 T cells in Susac syndrome. Study-wide findings and caveats: A relatively small number of individuals underwent TCR sequencing and HLA analysis.

CD8+ and CD4+ T cells circulating in blood were sequenced for TCR beta. An input of roughly 0.45 to 1 ug of RNA was subjected to reverse transcription using random hexamers. MiXCR was run by TCRdb on the immunoSEQ multiplex PCR reads, yielding one entry per CDR3 protein. There are around 180,000 distinct CDR3 sequences in the sample; 90% to 96% occur only once, and approximately 0.09% lies in the top ten. Note on this clonotype: No antigen is known for it.

Trimming removed 0 bases at V and 4 bases at J, with 13 bases between. This CDR3 spans 15 amino acids. V gene TRBV12-3 or TRBV12-4 combines with J gene TRBJ2-7, with D maybe TRBD1 (5 bases). The origin of this receptor is a human donor with multiple sclerosis. Sequenced: CD4+ T cells from PBMCs. The DNA of the CDR3 is TGTGCCAGCAGTTTAGCGGTGGGGCGAGGTTACGAGCAGTACTTC. The encoded protein is CASSLAVGRGYEQYF.